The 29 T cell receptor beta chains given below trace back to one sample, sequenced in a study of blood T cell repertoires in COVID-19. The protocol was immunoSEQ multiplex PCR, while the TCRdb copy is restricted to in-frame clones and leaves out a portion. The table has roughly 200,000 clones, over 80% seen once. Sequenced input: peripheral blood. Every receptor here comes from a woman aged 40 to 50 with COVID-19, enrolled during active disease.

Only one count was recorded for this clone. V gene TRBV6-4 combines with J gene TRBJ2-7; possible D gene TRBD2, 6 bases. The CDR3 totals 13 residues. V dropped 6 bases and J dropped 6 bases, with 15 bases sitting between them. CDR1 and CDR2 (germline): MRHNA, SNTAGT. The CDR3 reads CASSEVEGREQYF. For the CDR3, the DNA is TGTGCCAGCAGCGAAGTGGAGGGCCGCGAGCAGTACTTC.

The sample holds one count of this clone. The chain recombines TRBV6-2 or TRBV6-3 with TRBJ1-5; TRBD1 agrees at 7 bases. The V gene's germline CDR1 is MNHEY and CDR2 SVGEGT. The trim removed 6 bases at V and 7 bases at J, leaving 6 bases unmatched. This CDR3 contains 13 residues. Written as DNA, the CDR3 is TGTGCCAGCAGCTTTCACAGGGGCCAGCCCCAGCATTTT. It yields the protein CASSFHRGQPQHF.

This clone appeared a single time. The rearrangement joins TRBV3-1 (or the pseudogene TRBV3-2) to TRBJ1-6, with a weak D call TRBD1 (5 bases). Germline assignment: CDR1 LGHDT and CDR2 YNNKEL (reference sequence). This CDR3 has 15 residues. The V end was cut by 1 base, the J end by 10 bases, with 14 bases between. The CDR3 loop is CASSQVRGAASPLHF. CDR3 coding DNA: TGTGCCAGCAGCCAAGTGCGTGGGGCGGCCTCACCCCTCCACTTT.

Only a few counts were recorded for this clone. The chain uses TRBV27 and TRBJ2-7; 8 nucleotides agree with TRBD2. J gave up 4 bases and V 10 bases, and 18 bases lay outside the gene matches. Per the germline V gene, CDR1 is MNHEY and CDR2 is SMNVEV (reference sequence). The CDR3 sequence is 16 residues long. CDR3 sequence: CATSGLASGTLYEQYF. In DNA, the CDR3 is TGTGCCACCTCCGGACTAGCCAGCGGTACATTGTACGAGCAGTACTTC.

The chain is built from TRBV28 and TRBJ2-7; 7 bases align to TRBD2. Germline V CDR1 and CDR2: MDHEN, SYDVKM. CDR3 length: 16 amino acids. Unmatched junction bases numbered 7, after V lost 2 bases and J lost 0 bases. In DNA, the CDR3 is TGTGCCAGCAGTTTAGTGCCTAGCGGACTCTCCTACGAGCAGTACTTC. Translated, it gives CASSLVPSGLSYEQYF.

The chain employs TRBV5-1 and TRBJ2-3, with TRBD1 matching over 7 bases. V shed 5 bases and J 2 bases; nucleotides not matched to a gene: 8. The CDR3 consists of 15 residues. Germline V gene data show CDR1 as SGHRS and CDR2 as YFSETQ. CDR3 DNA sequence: TGCGCCAGCAGGGCCGGGACAGCGGTCACAGATACGCAGTATTTT. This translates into CASRAGTAVTDTQYF.

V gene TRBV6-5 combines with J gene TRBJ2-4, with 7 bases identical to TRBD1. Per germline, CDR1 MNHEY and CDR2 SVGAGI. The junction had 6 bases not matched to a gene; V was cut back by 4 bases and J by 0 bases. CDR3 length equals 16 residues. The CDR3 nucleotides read TGTGCCAGCAGTTCAGAGGGGGCGCTAGCCAAAAACATTCAGTACTTC. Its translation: CASSSEGALAKNIQYF.

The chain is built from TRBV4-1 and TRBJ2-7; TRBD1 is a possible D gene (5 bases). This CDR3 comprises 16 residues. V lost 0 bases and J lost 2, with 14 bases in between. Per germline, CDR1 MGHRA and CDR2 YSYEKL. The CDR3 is CASSQEVQVPTYEQYF. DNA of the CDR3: TGCGCCAGCAGCCAAGAAGTACAGGTACCCACCTACGAGCAGTACTTC.

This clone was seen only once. CDR3 nucleotides: TGCAGTGGACGGGGGGAGACCCAGTACTTC. It yields the protein CSGRGETQYF. V gene TRBV20-1 combines with J gene TRBJ2-5, with D possibly TRBD2 on 6 matching bases. The CDR3 has 10 residues. CDR1 is DFQATT and CDR2 is SNEGSKA in the germline V gene (reference sequence). The germline V and J ends were trimmed by 7 bases and 5 bases, with 8 bases remaining between them.

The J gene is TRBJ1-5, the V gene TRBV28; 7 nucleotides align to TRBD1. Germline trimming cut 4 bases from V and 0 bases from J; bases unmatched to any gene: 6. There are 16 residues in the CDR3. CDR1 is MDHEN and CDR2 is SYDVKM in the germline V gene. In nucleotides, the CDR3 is TGTGCCAGCAGTTCCACAGGGGCCCCTAGCAATCAGCCCCAGCATTTT. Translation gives CASSSTGAPSNQPQHF.

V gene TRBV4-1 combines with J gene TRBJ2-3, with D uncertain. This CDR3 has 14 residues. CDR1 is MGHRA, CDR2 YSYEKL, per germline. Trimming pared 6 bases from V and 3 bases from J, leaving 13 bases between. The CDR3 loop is CASSPAENTDTQYF. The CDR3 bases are TGCGCCAGCAGTCCCGCGGAGAATACAGATACGCAGTATTTT.

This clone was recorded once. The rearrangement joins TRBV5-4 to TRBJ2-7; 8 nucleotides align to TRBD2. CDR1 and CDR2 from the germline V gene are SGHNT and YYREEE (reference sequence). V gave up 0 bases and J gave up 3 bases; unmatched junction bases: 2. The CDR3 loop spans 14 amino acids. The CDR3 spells CASSLGRGGYEQYF. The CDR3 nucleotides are TGTGCCAGCAGCTTGGGTCGGGGGGGCTACGAGCAGTACTTC. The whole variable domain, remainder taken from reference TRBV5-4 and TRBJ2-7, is ETGVTQSPTHLIKTRGQQVTLRCSSQSGHNTVSWYQQALGQGPQFIFQYYREEENGRGNFPPRFSGLQFPNYSSELNVNALELDDSALYLCASSLGRGGYEQYFGPGTRLTVT.

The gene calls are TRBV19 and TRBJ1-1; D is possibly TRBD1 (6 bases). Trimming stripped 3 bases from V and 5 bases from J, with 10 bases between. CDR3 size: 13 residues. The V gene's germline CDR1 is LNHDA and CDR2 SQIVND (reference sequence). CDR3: CASSMTGMTEAFF. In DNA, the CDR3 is TGTGCCAGTAGTATGACAGGTATGACTGAAGCTTTCTTT.

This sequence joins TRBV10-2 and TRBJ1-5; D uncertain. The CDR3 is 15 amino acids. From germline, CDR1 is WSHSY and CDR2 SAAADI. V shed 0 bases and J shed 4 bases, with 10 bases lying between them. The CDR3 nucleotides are TGCGCCAGCAGTGAGTCGAGGTTGGTGAATCAGCCCCAGCATTTT. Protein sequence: CASSESRLVNQPQHF.

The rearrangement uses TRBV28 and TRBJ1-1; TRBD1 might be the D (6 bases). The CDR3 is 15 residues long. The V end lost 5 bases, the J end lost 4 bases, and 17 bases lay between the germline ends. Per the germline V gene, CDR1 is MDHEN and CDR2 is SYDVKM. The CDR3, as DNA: TGTGCCAGCAGTCCAGTTTACACAGGGTCCACTGAAGCTTTCTTT. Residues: CASSPVYTGSTEAFF.

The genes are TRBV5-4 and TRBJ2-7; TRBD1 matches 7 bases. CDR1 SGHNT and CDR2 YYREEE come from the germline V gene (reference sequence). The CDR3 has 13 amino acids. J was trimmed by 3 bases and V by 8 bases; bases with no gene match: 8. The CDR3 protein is CARSTGSHYEQYF. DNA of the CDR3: TGTGCCAGGTCGACAGGGAGTCACTACGAGCAGTACTTC. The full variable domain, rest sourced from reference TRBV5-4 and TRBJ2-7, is ETGVTQSPTHLIKTRGQQVTLRCSSQSGHNTVSWYQQALGQGPQFIFQYYREEENGRGNFPPRFSGLQFPNYSSELNVNALELDDSALYLCARSTGSHYEQYFGPGTRLTVT.

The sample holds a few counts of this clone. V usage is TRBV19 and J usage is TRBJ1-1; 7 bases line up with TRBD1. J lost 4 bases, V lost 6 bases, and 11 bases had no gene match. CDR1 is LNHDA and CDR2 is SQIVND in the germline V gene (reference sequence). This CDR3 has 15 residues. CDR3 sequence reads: CASRPGQLAGTEAFF. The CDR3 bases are TGTGCCAGTAGACCGGGACAGCTAGCGGGCACTGAAGCTTTCTTT.

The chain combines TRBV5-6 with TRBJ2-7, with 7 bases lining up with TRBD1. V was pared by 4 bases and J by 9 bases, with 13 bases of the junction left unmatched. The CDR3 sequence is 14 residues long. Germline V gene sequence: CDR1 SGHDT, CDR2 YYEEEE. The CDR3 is CASSGTGTVNRQYF. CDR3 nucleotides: TGTGCCAGCAGCGGAACCGGGACAGTCAACAGGCAGTACTTC. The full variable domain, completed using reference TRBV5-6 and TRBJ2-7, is DAGVTQSPTHLIKTRGQQVTLRCSPKSGHDTVSWYQQALGQGPQFIFQYYEEEERQRGNFPDRFSGHQFPNYSSELNVNALLLGDSALYLCASSGTGTVNRQYFGPGTRLTVT.

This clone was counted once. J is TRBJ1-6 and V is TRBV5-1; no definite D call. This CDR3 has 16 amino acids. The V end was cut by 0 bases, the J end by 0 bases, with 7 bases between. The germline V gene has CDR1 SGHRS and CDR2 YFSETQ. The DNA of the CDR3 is TGCGCCAGCAGCTTGGAAGGGAGCTCCTATAATTCACCCCTCCACTTT. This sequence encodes CASSLEGSSYNSPLHF.

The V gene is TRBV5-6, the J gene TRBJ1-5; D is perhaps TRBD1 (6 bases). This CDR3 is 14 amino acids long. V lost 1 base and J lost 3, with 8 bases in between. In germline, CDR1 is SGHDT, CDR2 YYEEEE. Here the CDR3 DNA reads TGTGCCAGCAGCTTGTACAGGGTCAATCAGCCCCAGCATTTT. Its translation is CASSLYRVNQPQHF.

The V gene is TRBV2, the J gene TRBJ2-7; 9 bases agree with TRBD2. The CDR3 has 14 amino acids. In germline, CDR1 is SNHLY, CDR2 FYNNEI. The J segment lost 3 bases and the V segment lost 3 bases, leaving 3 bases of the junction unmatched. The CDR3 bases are TGTGCCAGCAGTGATAGCGGGGGCCTCTACGAGCAGTACTTC. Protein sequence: CASSDSGGLYEQYF.

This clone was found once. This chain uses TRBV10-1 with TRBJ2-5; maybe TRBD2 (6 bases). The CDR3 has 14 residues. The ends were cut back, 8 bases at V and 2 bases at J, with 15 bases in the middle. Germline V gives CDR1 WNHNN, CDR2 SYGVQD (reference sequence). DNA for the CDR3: TGCGCCAGCTCGACCGGGGGACCACAAGAGACCCAGTACTTC. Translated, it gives CASSTGGPQETQYF.

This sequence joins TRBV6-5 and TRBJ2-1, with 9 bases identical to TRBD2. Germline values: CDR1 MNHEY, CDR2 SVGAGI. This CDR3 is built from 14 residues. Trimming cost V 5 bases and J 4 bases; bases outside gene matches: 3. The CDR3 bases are TGTGCCAGCAGTCTGAGCGGGGGGTACAATGAGCAGTTCTTC. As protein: CASSLSGGYNEQFF.

CDR3 coding DNA: TGTGCCAGCAGTGCGGCAGGGCCCATCTACAATCAGCCCCAGCATTTT. Protein sequence: CASSAAGPIYNQPQHF. The chain links TRBV25-1 to TRBJ1-5; TRBD1 might be the D (5 bases). Germline loops: CDR1 MGHDK, CDR2 SYGVNS. V lost 4 bases to trimming and J lost 3 bases, with 16 bases between them. This CDR3 has 16 residues.

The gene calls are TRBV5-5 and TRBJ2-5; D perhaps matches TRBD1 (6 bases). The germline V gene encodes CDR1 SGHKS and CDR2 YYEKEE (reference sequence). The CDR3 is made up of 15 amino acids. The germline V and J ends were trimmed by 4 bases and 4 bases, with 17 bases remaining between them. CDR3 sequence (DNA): TGTGCCAGCAGCCCTAGGGGCTGGGGGCCAGAGACCCAGTACTTC. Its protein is CASSPRGWGPETQYF.

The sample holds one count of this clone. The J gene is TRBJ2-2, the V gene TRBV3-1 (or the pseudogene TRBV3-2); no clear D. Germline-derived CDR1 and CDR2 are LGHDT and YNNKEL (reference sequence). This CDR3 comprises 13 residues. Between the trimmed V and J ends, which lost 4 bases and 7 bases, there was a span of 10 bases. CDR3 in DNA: TGTGCCAGCAGCCCTATAAGCCTCGGGGAGCTGTTTTTT. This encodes CASSPISLGELFF.

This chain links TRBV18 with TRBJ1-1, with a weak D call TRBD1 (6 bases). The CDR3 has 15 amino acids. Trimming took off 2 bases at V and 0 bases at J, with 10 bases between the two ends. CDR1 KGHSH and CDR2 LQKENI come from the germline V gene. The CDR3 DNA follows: TGTGCCAGCTCACCAAGGGGACAATTGAACACTGAAGCTTTCTTT. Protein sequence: CASSPRGQLNTEAFF.

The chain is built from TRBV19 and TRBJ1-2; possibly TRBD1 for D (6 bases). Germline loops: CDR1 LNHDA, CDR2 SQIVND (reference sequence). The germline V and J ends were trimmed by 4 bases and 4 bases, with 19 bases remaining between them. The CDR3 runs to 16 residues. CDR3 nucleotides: TGTGCCAGTAGTAGGGATCCGGGACACCATTTCTATGGCTACACCTTC. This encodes CASSRDPGHHFYGYTF.

In DNA, the CDR3 is TGCAGCGTTGTGGGACAGATCTACAATGAGCAGTTCTTC. This encodes CSVVGQIYNEQFF. The chain links TRBV29-1 to TRBJ2-1, with 7 bases fitting TRBD1. Trimming removed 4 bases from V and 3 bases from J; junction bases left unmatched: 3. CDR3 length equals 13 residues. Germline V gene sequence: CDR1 SQVTM, CDR2 ANQGSEA.